These 16 T cell receptor beta chains share one sample of origin, sequenced in a study of T-cell reconstitution after alpha-beta-depleted transplantation in children. Preparation of the TCRbeta library was carried out with unique molecular identifiers. TCRdb ran MiXCR on the PCR reads and lists one entry per CDR3 protein. The sample yields more than 450,000 distinct CDR3 sequences, about 17% seen once. Sequenced material: PBMCs from the stem cell graft donor, taken from the stem cell graft. The receptors stem from a human donor who donated a stem cell graft to a child with acute lymphoblastic leukemia.

This clonotype was picked up a small number of times. The gene calls are TRBV12-3 or TRBV12-4 and TRBJ2-1, with D hard to call. The CDR3 runs 14 residues. V lost 6 bases and J 8 bases, leaving 17 bases between the germline ends. The CDR3 reads CASRGLSLDHEQFF. Written as DNA, the CDR3 is TGTGCCAGCAGGGGGTTGTCCCTGGATCATGAGCAGTTCTTC.

This clonotype was detected ten times or more. The V and J genes are TRBV20-1 and TRBJ2-1, with 8 bases that match TRBD2. J was trimmed by 6 bases and V by 3 bases; bases with no gene match: 10. CDR1 is DFQATT and CDR2 is SNEGSKA in the germline V gene (reference sequence). This CDR3 is built from 15 residues. CDR3 DNA sequence: TGCAGTGCTAGGTCTTGGACTAGCTACGGCAATGAGCAGTTCTTC. Protein sequence: CSARSWTSYGNEQFF.

The sample holds a few counts of this clonotype. The chain carries TRBV6-1 and TRBJ2-7; 8 bases are shared with TRBD2. J was trimmed by 5 bases and V by 3 bases; bases with no gene match: 9. Germline CDR1 and CDR2: MNHNS and SASEGT. This CDR3 has 15 amino acids. Here the CDR3 DNA reads TGTGCCAGCAGTGATTTGGACGGGAGGGCCGACGAGCAGTACTTC. It yields the protein CASSDLDGRADEQYF.

V usage is TRBV20-1 and J usage is TRBJ2-5, with D perhaps TRBD1 or TRBD2 (5 bases each). CDR3 length: 15 amino acids. With 5 bases removed from V and 4 bases from J, the gap between germline ends came to 20 bases. Germline assignment: CDR1 DFQATT and CDR2 SNEGSKA (reference sequence). CDR3 sequence reads: CSAPPGQARVETQYF. CDR3 nucleotide sequence: TGCAGTGCTCCCCCGGGGCAGGCTCGCGTAGAGACCCAGTACTTC.

V gene TRBV30 combines with J gene TRBJ2-7, with D maybe TRBD2 (5 bases). The length of the CDR3 is 12 residues. V was shortened by 3 bases and J by 8 bases, with 14 bases between the two germline ends. Germline assignment: CDR1 GTSNPN and CDR2 SVGIG (reference sequence). The CDR3 loop is CAWSLQRTQQYF. The CDR3 DNA reads TGTGCCTGGAGCCTCCAGCGGACGCAGCAGTACTTC.

This clonotype was found a few times. The chain is built from TRBV27 and TRBJ2-7; D perhaps matches TRBD2 (6 bases). From germline, CDR1 is MNHEY and CDR2 SMNVEV (reference sequence). The V end was cut by 4 bases, the J end by 3 bases, with 13 bases between. This CDR3 spans 14 amino acids. The CDR3 region has the DNA TGTGCCAGCAGTTCGGGACTCGCACTCTACGAGCAGTACTTC. Encoded protein: CASSSGLALYEQYF.

The V gene is TRBV27, the J gene TRBJ2-3; 7 bases map to TRBD2. Looked up from germline, CDR1 is MNHEY and CDR2 is SMNVEV (reference sequence). V gave up 4 bases and J gave up 0 bases; unmatched junction bases: 7. CDR3 length: 16 residues. This chain's CDR3 is CASSSILAASTDTQYF. The CDR3 DNA sequence: TGTGCCAGCAGTTCCATTCTAGCGGCCAGCACAGATACGCAGTATTTT.

The CDR3 sequence: CSAGGTEKLFF. The DNA of the CDR3 is TGCAGCGCCGGGGGTACGGAAAAACTGTTTTTT. This chain links TRBV29-1 with TRBJ1-4, with D possibly being TRBD1 (5 bases). V was pared by 7 bases and J by 8 bases, with 11 bases between. Germline assignment: CDR1 SQVTM and CDR2 ANQGSEA. The CDR3 runs 11 residues.

The rearrangement uses TRBV5-6 and TRBJ1-2; D is undetermined. Germline V lookup: CDR1 SGHDT, CDR2 YYEEEE. The CDR3 consists of 16 residues. V shed 0 bases and J shed 0 bases, with 12 bases lying between them. The CDR3 loop reads CASSLGHVYANYGYTF. DNA for the CDR3: TGTGCCAGCAGCTTGGGCCACGTCTACGCTAACTATGGCTACACCTTC.

This clonotype has just a few counts. The chain is built from TRBV3-1 and TRBJ2-1, with D tentatively TRBD2 (6 bases). V was cut by 4 bases and J by 6 bases, with 16 bases left in between. CDR1 LGHDT and CDR2 YNNKEL come from the germline V gene (reference sequence). The CDR3 is 15 residues long. The CDR3 region has the DNA TGTGCCAGCAGCCGTATATGGCGGGGACCCAATGAGCAGTTCTTC. Encoded protein: CASSRIWRGPNEQFF.

The table lists this clonotype with a few counts. This chain links TRBV2 with TRBJ2-1, with 9 bases aligning to TRBD2. V trimming: 7 bases; J trimming: 6 bases; junction bases outside the gene matches: 10. Germline V gene lookup returns CDR1 SNHLY and CDR2 FYNNEI. The CDR3 extends over 15 amino acids. This CDR3 reads CASTWGLAGPNEQFF. In DNA, the CDR3 is TGTGCCAGCACGTGGGGTCTAGCGGGGCCCAATGAGCAGTTCTTC.

The chain recombines TRBV12-3 or TRBV12-4 with TRBJ2-3; D is possibly TRBD1 (6 bases). The CDR3 is 16 amino acids. Trimming took 6 bases from V and 0 from J, leaving 16 bases between them. The CDR3 DNA reads TGTGCCAGCAGCGCCGACAGGATTCCTAGCACAGATACGCAGTATTTT. Translated: CASSADRIPSTDTQYF.

As concerns this clonotype: This may stem from a read error, because a much larger clone lies one nucleotide away. The genes are TRBV3-1 and TRBJ2-2, with 7 bases lining up with TRBD2. Germline V lookup: CDR1 LGHDT, CDR2 YNNKEL (reference sequence). V was clipped by 5 bases and J by 6 bases; unmatched bases: 3. This CDR3 is 13 amino acids long. The CDR3 region is CASSGRAPGELFF. CDR3 sequence (DNA): TGTGCCAGCAGCGGGAGGGCCCCCGGGGAGCTGTTTTTT. Supplemented by reference TRBV3-1 and TRBJ2-2, the full variable domain reads DTAVSQTPKYLVTQMGNDKSIKCEQNLGHDTMYWYKQDSKKFLKIMFSYNNKELIINETVPNRFSPKSPDKAHLNLHINSLELGDSAVYFCASSGRAPGELFFGEGSRLTVL.

This clonotype was observed a few times. The chain recombines TRBV7-9 with TRBJ2-7; D could derive from TRBD1 or TRBD2 (5 bases each). The CDR3 is 13 residues long. The V gene lost 5 bases and the J gene lost 3 bases, with 11 bases spanning the gap. Germline CDR1 reads SEHNR; CDR2 reads FQNEAQ (reference sequence). The CDR3 loop reads CASSPGDVYEQYF. The CDR3 coding sequence is TGTGCCAGCAGCCCCGGGGACGTCTACGAGCAGTACTTC. The variable domain in full, with the rest retrieved from reference TRBV7-9 and TRBJ2-7, is DTGVSQNPRHKITKRGQNVTFRCDPISEHNRLYWYRQTLGQGPEFLTYFQNEAQLEKSRLLSDRFSAERPKGSFSTLEIQRTEQGDSAMYLCASSPGDVYEQYFGPGTRLTVT.

This clonotype has ten or more counts. This rearrangement joins TRBV5-1 to TRBJ2-7; 7 bases line up with TRBD2. The ends lost 2 bases at V and 0 bases at J; junction bases unmatched: 2. This CDR3 is 14 amino acids long. Germline values: CDR1 SGHRS, CDR2 YFSETQ. CDR3 sequence (DNA): TGCGCCAGCAGCTTACGGACTAGCTCCTACGAGCAGTACTTC. Its translation is CASSLRTSSYEQYF.

This clonotype occurred many times. The V gene is TRBV7-9, the J gene TRBJ2-1; D perhaps matches TRBD2 (5 bases). Trimming stripped 1 base from V and 8 bases from J, with 9 bases between. There are 13 residues in the CDR3. Germline V lookup: CDR1 SEHNR, CDR2 FQNEAQ (reference sequence). The CDR3 region is CASSLGLRDEQFF. The CDR3 DNA follows: TGTGCCAGCAGCTTAGGCCTGCGGGATGAGCAGTTCTTC.